These 25 T cell receptor beta chains were all obtained from the same sample, sequenced in a study of blood T cell repertoires in COVID-19. This table comes from immunoSEQ multiplex PCR, and its TCRdb copy is limited to in-frame clones, with some not included. The top ten clones hold about 12% of a sample with around 250,000 clones, 86% of them seen once. Sequenced material: peripheral blood. These receptors came from a man older than 75 with acute or convalescent COVID-19.

The V and J genes are TRBV27 and TRBJ2-2, with TRBD2 matching over 9 bases. V lost 7 bases, J lost 2 bases, and 8 bases stayed unmatched. Germline V lookup: CDR1 MNHEY, CDR2 SMNVEV (reference sequence). CDR3 length: 16 residues. This CDR3 is CASTKGLAPNTGELFF. The DNA for the CDR3 is TGTGCCAGCACCAAAGGACTAGCGCCTAACACCGGGGAGCTGTTTTTT.

The genes are TRBV3-1 (or the pseudogene TRBV3-2) and TRBJ1-2; a weak D match, TRBD1 (6 bases). V lost 3 bases to trimming and J lost 3 bases, with 14 bases between them. Germline CDR1 is LGHDT and CDR2 is YNNKEL (reference sequence). The CDR3 consists of 15 residues. DNA for the CDR3: TGTGCCAGCAGCCACCTAACAGGGTCGGACTATGGCTACACCTTC. Translated, it gives CASSHLTGSDYGYTF.

The rearrangement uses TRBV4-1 and TRBJ2-5; a weak D match, TRBD2 (6 bases). The V and J ends lost 1 base and 1 base respectively, with 19 bases between them. This CDR3 has 18 residues. The germline gives CDR1 MGHRA, CDR2 YSYEKL. The CDR3 DNA reads as TGCGCCAGCAGCCAAGTCTTCGGGGCGCTGGGGGGCCAAGAGACCCAGTACTTC. Translation: CASSQVFGALGGQETQYF.

V gene TRBV6-6 combines with J gene TRBJ2-1; no definite D call. Trimming stripped 2 bases from V and 15 bases from J, with 14 bases between. The germline V gene has CDR1 MNHNY and CDR2 SVGAGI (reference sequence). This CDR3 has 12 amino acids. The CDR3 DNA reads TGTGCCAGCAGTTACGAGAGGAGCGATGGGTTCTTC. Amino acid sequence: CASSYERSDGFF.

The gene calls are TRBV5-1 and TRBJ2-3; TRBD2 agrees at 12 bases. The CDR3 is made up of 16 amino acids. The V and J ends lost 1 base and 5 bases, in that order; junction bases with no gene match: 5. The germline CDR1 and CDR2 sequences are SGHRS and YFSETQ. CDR3 sequence: CASSLTGLAGLDTQYF. DNA of the CDR3: TGCGCCAGCAGCTTGACCGGACTAGCGGGATTAGATACGCAGTATTTT.

This clone was picked up one time. The V call is TRBV10-2, the J call TRBJ2-7; TRBD2 is a possible D gene (5 bases). Looked up from germline, CDR1 is WSHSY and CDR2 is SAAADI. This CDR3 spans 13 amino acids. Trimming took 6 bases from V and 4 from J, leaving 13 bases between them. CDR3 residues: CASSPRGTYEQYF. Here the CDR3 DNA reads TGCGCCAGCAGCCCCCGGGGAACTTACGAGCAGTACTTC.

This clone was seen only once. The V and J genes are TRBV27 and TRBJ2-7, with TRBD2 matching 8 bases. V lost 2 bases and J lost 4; bases outside the gene matches: 4. Per the germline V gene, CDR1 is MNHEY and CDR2 is SMNVEV (reference sequence). This CDR3 spans 14 amino acids. CDR3 sequence reads: CASSLGTRGYEQYF. The CDR3 DNA sequence: TGTGCCAGCAGTTTAGGGACTAGGGGTTACGAGCAGTACTTC.

This clone has just a few counts. The chain recombines TRBV5-1 with TRBJ1-1; TRBD1 is a possible D gene (6 bases). The CDR3 length is 15 residues. Germline V gives CDR1 SGHRS, CDR2 YFSETQ. The ends were cut back, 0 bases at V and 0 bases at J, with 9 bases in the middle. This chain's CDR3 is CASSLDRVMNTEAFF. CDR3 DNA sequence: TGCGCCAGCAGCTTGGACAGGGTTATGAACACTGAAGCTTTCTTT.

This chain links TRBV19 with TRBJ1-2; D is ambiguous. Germline lookup yields CDR1 LNHDA and CDR2 SQIVND (reference sequence). This CDR3 has 15 residues. The V gene lost 10 bases and the J gene lost 1 base, with 19 bases spanning the gap. The CDR3 region has the DNA TGTGCCACATTCGCCGGGAGGTTAGGTAACTATGGCTACACCTTC. Translation: CATFAGRLGNYGYTF.

The V call is TRBV19, the J call TRBJ1-5, with 9 bases aligning to TRBD1. Trimming at V came to 5 bases and at J to 7 bases, leaving 9 bases not matched to a gene. Germline CDR1 reads LNHDA; CDR2 reads SQIVND (reference sequence). There are 15 residues in the CDR3. The CDR3 here is CASSSGQGGAQPQHF. The CDR3 region has the DNA TGTGCCAGTAGTTCGGGACAGGGAGGCGCCCAGCCCCAGCATTTT.

The rearrangement uses TRBV19 and TRBJ1-5; possible D gene TRBD1, 5 bases. V lost 6 bases and J lost 3, with 12 bases in between. The CDR3 is made up of 14 amino acids. Germline V lookup: CDR1 LNHDA, CDR2 SQIVND (reference sequence). The CDR3 sequence is CASSRAGLNQPQHF. CDR3 bases: TGTGCCAGTAGCCGCGCAGGGCTCAATCAGCCCCAGCATTTT.

This chain connects TRBV5-1 to TRBJ2-1; 11 bases line up with TRBD2. The germline gives CDR1 SGHRS, CDR2 YFSETQ. The trim removed 4 bases at V and 4 bases at J, leaving 13 bases unmatched. This CDR3 is 18 amino acids long. The CDR3 nucleotides are TGCGCCAGCAGCAGTACGATCCCGGGACTAGCGGAATACAATGAGCAGTTCTTC. Its translation is CASSSTIPGLAEYNEQFF. Looking up the rest from reference TRBV5-1 and TRBJ2-1 gives the full variable domain: KAGVTQTPRYLIKTRGQQVTLSCSPISGHRSVSWYQQTPGQGLQFLFEYFSETQRNKGNFPGRFSGRQFSNSRSEMNVSTLELGDSALYLCASSSTIPGLAEYNEQFFGPGTRLTVL.

The V gene is TRBV29-1, the J gene TRBJ1-3; D unresolved. CDR3 length: 13 amino acids. From germline, CDR1 is SQVTM and CDR2 ANQGSEA. V lost 4 bases and J 4 bases, leaving 11 bases between the germline ends. DNA for the CDR3: TGCAGCGTTGTTCGCTTAGCCGGAAACACCATATATTTT. Its protein is CSVVRLAGNTIYF.

The chain carries TRBV5-1 and TRBJ2-7; the match to TRBD1 covers 10 bases. The germline CDR1 and CDR2 sequences are SGHRS and YFSETQ. J lost 3 bases, V lost 3 bases, and 3 bases had no gene match. This CDR3 region has 14 residues. The CDR3 region is CASSSGQGNYEQYF. The CDR3 coding sequence is TGCGCCAGCAGCTCGGGACAGGGGAACTACGAGCAGTACTTC.

V and J are TRBV5-6 and TRBJ1-6; weak D call: TRBD1 (5 bases). V was cut by 0 bases and J by 5 bases, with 9 bases left in between. The CDR3 extends over 15 amino acids. From germline, CDR1 is SGHDT and CDR2 YYEEEE. In DNA form, the CDR3 reads TGTGCCAGCAGCTTGGGCCAGGGTAATAATTCACCCCTCCACTTT. Its protein is CASSLGQGNNSPLHF. Using reference TRBV5-6 and TRBJ1-6 for the parts outside the CDR3, the full variable domain is DAGVTQSPTHLIKTRGQQVTLRCSPKSGHDTVSWYQQALGQGPQFIFQYYEEEERQRGNFPDRFSGHQFPNYSSELNVNALLLGDSALYLCASSLGQGNNSPLHFGNGTRLTVT.

The rearrangement joins TRBV7-9 to TRBJ1-2, with D unresolved. The CDR3 totals 11 residues. Germline loops: CDR1 SEHNR, CDR2 FQNEAQ (reference sequence). Trimming took 4 bases from V and 4 from J, leaving 4 bases between them. The CDR3 nucleotides are TGTGCCAGCAGCTCATCCTATGGCTACACCTTC. It yields the protein CASSSSYGYTF.

This clone was detected only a few times. This chain joins TRBV18 and TRBJ1-2, with 12 bases identical to TRBD1. Unmatched junction bases numbered 13, after V lost 5 bases and J lost 6 bases. Germline V gene lookup returns CDR1 KGHSH and CDR2 LQKENI. The CDR3 length is 17 residues. The DNA of the CDR3 is TGTGCCAGCTCATCGTTCCGGGACAGGGGGCTGAAGGATGGCTACACCTTC. It encodes CASSSFRDRGLKDGYTF.

The gene calls are TRBV28 and TRBJ1-3; TRBD1 aligns across 9 bases. The germline gives CDR1 MDHEN, CDR2 SYDVKM. The V segment lost 5 bases and the J segment 4 bases; nucleotides outside the gene matches: 3. CDR3 length: 14 residues. CDR3: CASSTGGEGNTIYF. The CDR3 nucleotides are TGTGCCAGCAGTACAGGGGGCGAAGGAAACACCATATATTTT.

The V gene is TRBV7-2, the J gene TRBJ1-5, with TRBD1 matching over 9 bases. In germline, CDR1 is SGHTA, CDR2 FQGNSA. CDR3 length: 16 amino acids. V lost 2 bases to trimming and J lost 6 bases; unmatched junction nucleotides: 8. In DNA form, the CDR3 reads TGTGCCAGCAGCTTAATGGGACAGGGATACGGTCAGCCCCAGCATTTT. Its translation: CASSLMGQGYGQPQHF. The full variable domain, with the rest looked up from reference TRBV7-2 and TRBJ1-5, is GAGVSQSPSNKVTEKGKDVELRCDPISGHTALYWYRQSLGQGLEFLIYFQGNSAPDKSGLPSDRFSAERTGGSVSTLTIQRTQQEDSAVYLCASSLMGQGYGQPQHFGDGTRLSIL.

This clone has just a few counts. In the same sample, other DNA sequences code for this CDR3. CDR3 DNA sequence: TGTGCCAGCAGTTTGGAGGGGGCGAGGGGCTACACCTTC. Its translation: CASSLEGARGYTF. V gene TRBV28 combines with J gene TRBJ1-2, with 7 bases lining up with TRBD1. CDR1 is MDHEN, CDR2 SYDVKM, per germline. V lost 3 bases to trimming and J lost 8 bases; unmatched junction nucleotides: 6. The CDR3 has 13 amino acids.

The chain couples TRBV10-3 to TRBJ2-5; 8 bases match TRBD1. The CDR3 runs to 13 residues. V shed 8 bases, J shed 5 bases, and the junction held 7 bases outside the gene matches. In germline, CDR1 is ENHRY, CDR2 SYGVKD. The CDR3 nucleotides are TGTGCCATCGGTAACAGGGGGGCCGAGACCCAGTACTTC. Its translation is CAIGNRGAETQYF.

The table lists this clone with a few counts. V is TRBV18 and J is TRBJ1-3, with D perhaps TRBD1 (5 bases). Germline CDR1 reads KGHSH; CDR2 reads LQKENI. V lost 6 bases, J lost 0 bases, and 21 bases lay in between. The CDR3 runs 18 residues. The CDR3 DNA reads TGTGCCAGCTCGTCCAGGGCTGCCAATGCCAACTCTGGAAACACCATATATTTT. Its translation: CASSSRAANANSGNTIYF. The full variable domain, in which reference TRBV18 and TRBJ1-3 provide the parts outside the CDR3, is NAGVMQNPRHLVRRRGQEARLRCSPMKGHSHVYWYRQLPEEGLKFMVYLQKENIIDESGMPKERFSAEFPKEGPSILRIQQVVRGDSAAYFCASSSRAANANSGNTIYFGEGSWLTVV.

The genes are TRBV28 and TRBJ2-1, with 12 nucleotides matching TRBD1. The CDR3 spans 16 residues. Germline lookup yields CDR1 MDHEN and CDR2 SYDVKM. V dropped 4 bases and J dropped 7; count of bases not matched to a gene: 8. CDR3 coding DNA: TGTGCCAGCAGTTCGGCCGGGACAGGGGGCTATAATGAGCAGTTCTTC. It codes for CASSSAGTGGYNEQFF.

The chain uses TRBV18 and TRBJ1-1, with D perhaps TRBD1 (5 bases). The CDR3 extends over 18 amino acids. Germline CDR1 reads KGHSH; CDR2 reads LQKENI. V was pared by 2 bases and J by 3 bases, with 22 bases between. CDR3 region: CASSPISRGGARDTEAFF. The CDR3 coding sequence is TGTGCCAGCTCACCAATAAGTCGGGGCGGGGCAAGAGACACTGAAGCTTTCTTT.

This chain links TRBV7-9 with TRBJ2-2; 7 nucleotides align to TRBD1. Germline values: CDR1 SEHNR, CDR2 FQNEAQ (reference sequence). With V trimmed by 5 bases and J by 0 bases, 3 bases remained unmatched. This CDR3 spans 15 amino acids. For the CDR3, the DNA is TGTGCCAGCAGCCCGGGACAGTCGAACACCGGGGAGCTGTTTTTT. Translating it yields CASSPGQSNTGELFF.